Listed here are 8 T cell receptor beta chains from one sample, sequenced in a study of shared clonotypes between healthy human individuals. CD8 cells regarded as naive lacked CD45RO, were positively chosen for CCR7, and omitted terminally differentiated effector memory CD45RA+ cells. Clones were read by immunoSEQ multiplex PCR, and TCRdb kept only the in-frame ones, dropping some. The sample contains about 2.2 million clones, 90% to 95% of which appear only once. Sequencing used naive CD8+ T cells from PBMCs. These receptors were taken from a man between 18 and 29 years old in good health. Some clones in this sample may be carry-over from other donors' samples.

The rearrangement joins TRBV13 to TRBJ2-7, with unresolved D. This CDR3 is 15 amino acids long. Trimming took 1 base from V and 0 from J, leaving 10 bases between them. Germline loops: CDR1 PRHDT, CDR2 FYEKMQ (reference sequence). The CDR3 bases are TGTGCCAGCAGCTTAGAGGTGGAGAGCTCCTACGAGCAGTACTTC. Translated, it gives CASSLEVESSYEQYF.

Details on this clone: This same CDR3 is encoded by further DNA sequences in the sample. This chain uses TRBV9 with TRBJ2-7; D is possibly TRBD2 (5 bases). CDR3 length equals 12 residues. Germline loops: CDR1 SGDLS, CDR2 YYNGEE. Trimming left V 4 bases short and J 2 bases short, with 7 bases between. The CDR3 region is CASSPGTYEQYF. The DNA for the CDR3 is TGTGCCAGCAGCCCCGGGACCTACGAGCAGTACTTC. Full variable domain (rest looked up from reference TRBV9 and TRBJ2-7): DSGVTQTPKHLITATGQRVTLRCSPRSGDLSVYWYQQSLDQGLQFLIQYYNGEERAKGNILERFSAQQFPDLHSELNLSSLELGDSALYFCASSPGTYEQYFGPGTRLTVT.

In its sample, this clone was seen once. This chain links TRBV7-9 with TRBJ2-1; 10 nucleotides line up with TRBD2. Germline CDR1 is SEHNR and CDR2 is FQNEAQ (reference sequence). CDR3 size: 19 residues. The junction had 21 bases not matched to a gene; V was cut back by 4 bases and J by 9 bases. The CDR3 protein is CASSSTRAGVSGRSGEQFF. The CDR3 DNA reads as TGTGCCAGCAGCTCCACCAGGGCGGGCGTTAGCGGGAGGTCGGGTGAGCAGTTCTTC. The full variable domain, rest sourced from reference TRBV7-9 and TRBJ2-1, is DTGVSQNPRHKITKRGQNVTFRCDPISEHNRLYWYRQTLGQGPEFLTYFQNEAQLEKSRLLSDRFSAERPKGSFSTLEIQRTEQGDSAMYLCASSSTRAGVSGRSGEQFFGPGTRLTVL.

The J gene is TRBJ1-2, the V gene TRBV28; a possible D gene is TRBD1 (5 bases). Trimming removed 7 bases from V and 6 bases from J, with 21 bases in between. The CDR3 runs 15 residues. From germline, CDR1 is MDHEN and CDR2 SYDVKM. DNA for the CDR3: TGTGCCAGCACCTCCCCTCTTGAGGGGCAGGATGGCTACACCTTC. This sequence encodes CASTSPLEGQDGYTF.

The J gene is TRBJ2-5, the V gene TRBV7-9; no clear D gene. This CDR3 comprises 13 residues. The germline CDR1 and CDR2 sequences are SEHNR and FQNEAQ (reference sequence). V was pared by 4 bases and J by 5 bases, with 11 bases between. The CDR3 DNA sequence: TGTGCCAGCAGCTCTAGACTTGGGGAGACCCAGTACTTC. Encoded protein: CASSSRLGETQYF.

V and J are TRBV4-1 and TRBJ2-3; the match to TRBD2 covers 8 bases. Trimming took 8 bases from V and 3 from J; bases not matched to a gene: 10. Germline lookup yields CDR1 MGHRA and CDR2 YSYEKL. CDR3 length: 15 amino acids. As DNA, the CDR3 is TGCGCCAGCCGAACTAGCGGCAAAAAAACAGATACGCAGTATTTT. Translating it yields CASRTSGKKTDTQYF.

The chain joins TRBV19 to TRBJ1-2; 8 bases align to TRBD1. The CDR3 has 15 amino acids. Germline values: CDR1 LNHDA, CDR2 SQIVND (reference sequence). V lost 10 bases and J lost 5; bases outside the gene matches: 15. The CDR3, as DNA: TGTGCCACCAGAGACAGGGGCGCGTTAGGTTATGGCTACACCTTC. Translating it yields CATRDRGALGYGYTF. The full variable domain, completed using reference TRBV19 and TRBJ1-2, is DGGITQSPKYLFRKEGQNVTLSCEQNLNHDAMYWYRQDPGQGLRLIYYSQIVNDFQKGDIAEGYSVSREKKESFPLTVTSAQKNPTAFYLCATRDRGALGYGYTFGSGTRLTVV.

This clone has only one observation. The sample carries other DNA sequences with the same CDR3. V gene TRBV19 combines with J gene TRBJ1-1; maybe TRBD1 (5 bases). CDR1 and CDR2 (germline): LNHDA, SQIVND (reference sequence). This CDR3 spans 15 amino acids. Trimming took 2 bases from V and 1 from J, leaving 11 bases between them. In nucleotides, the CDR3 is TGTGCCAGTAGTATAAGTGGGAGGGGGAACACTGAAGCTTTCTTT. This gives the protein CASSISGRGNTEAFF.